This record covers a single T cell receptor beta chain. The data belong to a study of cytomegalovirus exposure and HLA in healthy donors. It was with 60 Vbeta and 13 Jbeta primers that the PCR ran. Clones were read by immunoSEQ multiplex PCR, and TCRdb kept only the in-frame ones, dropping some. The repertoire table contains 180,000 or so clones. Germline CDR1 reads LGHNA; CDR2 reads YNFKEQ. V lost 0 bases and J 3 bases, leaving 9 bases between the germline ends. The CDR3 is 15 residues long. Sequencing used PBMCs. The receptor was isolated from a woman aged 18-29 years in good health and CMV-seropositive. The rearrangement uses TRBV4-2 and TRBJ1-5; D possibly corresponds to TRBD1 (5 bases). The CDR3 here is CASSQEDRTNQPQHF. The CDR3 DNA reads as TGTGCCAGCAGCCAAGAAGACAGAACCAATCAGCCCCAGCATTTT.